This T cell receptor (beta chain) was documented in a study of T cells in Graves' hyperthyroidism and ophthalmopathy (dated by TCRdb to the late 2010s). Concerning the study at large: Peripheral blood was collected at initial diagnosis, before any treatment. A discovery cohort of around 100 patients, 43 with Graves' ophthalmopathy and 55 to 60 with stable Graves' hyperthyroidism, was used to find distinguishing TCR V-J signatures. Whether ophthalmopathy could be predicted prospectively was tested in an independent validation cohort made up of 18 to 20 hyperthyroidism patients plus 17 patients who later progressed to ophthalmopathy. The roughly 90 discovery patients were divided at random into training and test sets in a 7:3 ratio. Thyroid tissue and blood T-cell repertoires from about six Graves' hyperthyroidism patients were also compared in the study. Once sampling was done, hyperthyroidism patients were given methimazole at a starting dose of 30 mg daily, whereas ophthalmopathy patients were given high-dose intravenous methylprednisolone. According to the paper, TCR Vbeta CDR3 sequencing was carried out on some 130 peripheral blood samples, which came from approximately 43 ophthalmopathy, approximately 78 hyperthyroidism and roughly 17 progressor patients. Beyond this particular receptor, the publication reports: Most expanded thyroid clonotypes (frequency above 0.001) were also detected in blood, suggesting blood repertoires may reflect thyroid immune responses. No statistical method was used to fix the sample size in advance, and group allocation was not hidden from the investigators. A model built on a 13 V-J signature distinguished ophthalmopathy from stable hyperthyroidism, reaching roughly 88% sensitivity and approximately 81% specificity in cross-validation and 80%/75% in testing. During validation, the model predicted progression to ophthalmopathy a median of about 5.9 months ahead of onset, with almost 71% sensitivity and roughly 72% specificity.

The CDR3, cysteine through phenylalanine, is 14 amino acids long. The entry retains the CDR3 DNA only, 42 bases that are in frame from base 1. Via the germline V gene, CDR1 is MDHEN and CDR2 SYDVKM. Germline trimming: 3 bases from V, 6 bases from J; junction bases outside gene matches: 8. This clonotype was counted many times. Its antigen is not yet known. One base away there is no much larger clone; base qualities are not given. Ophthalmopathy patients had moderately to severely active disease, with a Clinical Activity Score of 3 or more, a NOSPECS grade of 4 or more, and a disease duration of less than 3 months. Exclusion was applied to patients with uncontrolled infections, other autoimmune diseases, pregnancy or lactation. Diagnoses were established on the basis of clinical symptoms, serum thyroxine and TRAb, thyroid ultrasound, and orbital computed tomography. PBMCs were isolated from 7.5 to 10 ml of fresh peripheral blood by Ficoll-Paque density gradient centrifugation. Trizol reagent was used to extract total RNA, and RNA quality was then checked on an Agilent 2100 Bioanalyzer.

Amplification of TCR beta CDR3 regions was carried out from RNA transcripts. A first-round RT-PCR of the TCR CDR3 used the HTBI primer set with the Qiagen OneStep RT-PCR kit. The libraries were constructed in a second round of multiplex PCR and then size-selected and purified. The libraries were sequenced on an Illumina HiSeq2000 using paired-end 100 bp reads. On the authors' methods: SOAPnuke was used to process the raw data, removing reads that contained adapters or uncalled bases, had a mean Phred below 15, or lacked an exact match to the constant primer or identifier. High-quality paired reads were merged using COPE v1.2.5, and each unique nucleotide sequence was defined as a clonotype. Clonotypes were aligned to IMGT TRBV, TRBD and TRBJ reference segments using MiTCR v1.1. Only V-J combinations with frequency above 0.0001, covering about 99% of repertoires, were analysed. The TCS score was defined as F50 (clonal expansion) divided by E x V (chaos), with BLOSUM62-based TCRdist calculated between CDR3 peptides within each V-J. Welch's t-statistics and random forest reduced around 550 V-J features to around 14, which were used in a naive Bayes classifier (R e1071). TCRdb applied fastp at Q25 and MiXCR to the public reads, then kept only in-frame beta chains. Rows are combined by CDR3 protein, so each entry shows the most common genes and DNA. The V and J calls follow TCRdb's processing rather than the paper's. For this sample the table gives a few hundred thousand distinct CDR3 sequences, of which roughly 14% were detected only once. Roughly a fifth of the sample is held by the ten biggest clonotypes.

The sequence joins TRBV28 to TRBJ2-7; 7 junctional bases match TRBD1. Input material: blood. The TCR originated in a woman between 25 and 40 years old with Graves' ophthalmopathy. The DNA sequence is as follows: TGTGCCAGCAGTTTCCGACAGGGCAGATCCGAGCAGTACTTC. Translated, this gives CASSFRQGRSEQYF.